These T cell receptor beta chains were read from a single sample in a study of T cells in Graves' hyperthyroidism and ophthalmopathy. TCRdb itself ran the multiplex PCR reads through MiXCR, one entry per CDR3 protein. In the table there are over 500,000 distinct CDR3 sequences, approximately 15% of which are singletons. The specimen was blood. The receptors shown here come from a woman aged 40 to 55 with Graves' hyperthyroidism. Both conserved end residues are part of each CDR3. D genes are given only for firm matches. A row's size may be missing; if present it is once, few, many or a size class.

>TRBD2|TRBJ2-7|many|TRBV4-1
TGCGCCAGCAGCCAAGATCGGACTAGCGGCTCCTACGAGCAGTACTTC
CASSQDRTSGSYEQYF
>.|TRBJ1-6|.|TRBV4-1
TGCGCCAGCAGCCAAGACGGGTTGGCCTATAATTCACCCCTCCACTTT
CASSQDGLAYNSPLHF
>TRBD1|TRBJ2-7|once|TRBV6-1
TGTGCCAGCAGTCCGGACAGGGGCAACTACGAGCAGTACTTC
CASSPDRGNYEQYF
>.|TRBJ2-7|few|TRBV11-1
TGTGCCAGCAGCCCGGGGGTTCGGCCGTCCGAGCAGTACTTC
CASSPGVRPSEQYF
>.|TRBJ1-6|many|TRBV28
TGTGCCGTACTGGGGGACGTCTATAATTCACCCCTCCACTTT
CAVLGDVYNSPLHF
>.|TRBJ2-7|many|TRBV18
TGTGCCAGCGCAGCAGCGAGTTCCTACGAGCAGTACTTC
CASAAASSYEQYF
>TRBD1|TRBJ2-7|many|TRBV5-1
TGCGCCAGCAGCTCCAACAGGGGTTCCTACGAGCAGTACTTC
CASSSNRGSYEQYF
>TRBD1|TRBJ1-1|many|TRBV28
TGTGCCAGCAGTACTCCGGGACAGGGGGCCGGGTTGACTGAAGCTTTCTTT
CASSTPGQGAGLTEAFF
>TRBD2|TRBJ2-1|many|TRBV3-1
TGTGCCAGCAGCCATGGACTAGCGGCCACCTACAATGAGCAGTTCTTC
CASSHGLAATYNEQFF
>.|TRBJ2-5|few|TRBV5-1
TGCGCCAGCAGCTTGGAATTTCGGAGGGGGGGGGAGACCCAGTACTTC
CASSLEFRRGGETQYF
>.|TRBJ1-2|.|TRBV12-3/TRBV12-4
TGTGCCAGCAGACTTGGACAGATAAATGGCTACACCTTC
CASRLGQINGYTF
>.|TRBJ2-3|many|TRBV18
TGTGCCAGCTCACCTGTCAGAGGGGGATTTGTGGATACGCAGTATTTT
CASSPVRGGFVDTQYF
>TRBD2|TRBJ2-5|many|TRBV28
TGTGCCAGCAGTTCTAGCGGGAGGGCCGTGGAGACCCAGTACTTC
CASSSSGRAVETQYF
>TRBD2|TRBJ2-2|.|TRBV7-9
TGTGCCAGCAGAACCTACAGGGAATCCACTAGCGGGAGGAACACCGGGGAGCTGTTTTTT
CASRTYRESTSGRNTGELFF
>TRBD1|TRBJ2-3|many|TRBV15
TGTGCCACCAGCCACAGGACAGGAGCTAGCACAGATACGCAGTATTTT
CATSHRTGASTDTQYF
>TRBD1|TRBJ1-6|.|TRBV5-4
TGTGCCAGCAGGCGACAGGGCGACAATTCACCCCTCCACTTT
CASRRQGDNSPLHF
>.|TRBJ1-1|many|TRBV18
TGTGCCAGCTCACGGGGATGGGTTGACACTGAAGCTTTCTTT
CASSRGWVDTEAFF
>TRBD1|TRBJ1-4|many|TRBV2
TGTGCCAGCAGTTTCGGACAGGCAGGGGAAAAACTGTTTTTT
CASSFGQAGEKLFF
>.|TRBJ2-1|.|TRBV12-3/TRBV12-4
TGTGCCAGCAGTTTATCGTCGAGCGCCGGGAATGAGCAGTTCTTC
CASSLSSSAGNEQFF
>TRBD2|TRBJ2-7|many|TRBV7-2
TGTGCCAGCAGCCGAGGACTAGTGGGTGCCGAGCAGTACTTC
CASSRGLVGAEQYF
>TRBD1|TRBJ2-7|many|TRBV12-3/TRBV12-4
TGTGCCAGCAGTTTAAGGAGGGACAGGGACTACGAGCAGTACTTC
CASSLRRDRDYEQYF
>.|TRBJ2-7|many|TRBV4-2
TGTGCCAGCAGCCAAGATAGCGGCGTCTCCTACGAGCAGTACTTC
CASSQDSGVSYEQYF